This TCR beta chain was sequenced in a study of blood T cell repertoires in COVID-19. Study at large: Researchers got acute and convalescent COVID-19 samples from the United States, Italy and Spain. The analysed material was cDNA or gDNA that came from T cells, B-cell-depleted T cells, or PBMCs.

TCRdb's copy holds only in-frame clones and misses some; the assay was immunoSEQ multiplex PCR. The sample includes 310,000 or so clones, approximately 86% seen only once; the top ten take 8% to 9.5%. V lost 5 bases to trimming and J lost 4 bases; unmatched junction nucleotides: 4. The CDR3 spans 14 residues. Looked up from germline, CDR1 is SGHAT and CDR2 is FQDESV (reference sequence). The chain links TRBV11-1 to TRBJ1-1; 10 nucleotides line up with TRBD1. Source material: PBMCs or T cells enriched from blood (not recorded which). The TCR sequence derives from a woman aged 18-29 years who had recovered from COVID-19. CDR3 sequence reads: CASSGGQGFTEAFF. In nucleotides, the CDR3 is TGTGCCAGCAGCGGGGGACAGGGGTTCACTGAAGCTTTCTTT. Looking up the rest from reference TRBV11-1 and TRBJ1-1 gives the full variable domain: EAEVAQSPRYKITEKSQAVAFWCDPISGHATLYWYRQILGQGPELLVQFQDESVVDDSQLPKDRFSAERLKGVDSTLKIQPAELGDSAMYLCASSGGQGFTEAFFGQGTRLTVV.